The rows below give T cell receptor beta chains drawn from one sample of a study of shared clonotypes between healthy human individuals. The table came from immunoSEQ multiplex PCR; TCRdb's copy has only in-frame clones and leaves some out. The table lists over 2 million clones, roughly 96% of them singletons, with approximately 0.13% in the top ten. Sequencing input: naive CD4+ T cells sorted from blood. These receptors all stem from a man aged 18 to 35 in good health. CDR3s include the opening cysteine and the closing phenylalanine or tryptophan. D genes are given only for firm matches. A clone size is listed for some rows: how often the clone was seen (once, few, many), or a class if it is expanded.

D gene: TRBD2
J gene: TRBJ2-3
V gene: TRBV5-6
clone size: .
CDR3 protein: CASSGVGTTTDTQYF
CDR3 DNA: TGTGCCAGCAGCGGGGTGGGGACTACAACAGATACGCAGTATTTT

D gene: .
J gene: TRBJ1-1
V gene: TRBV6-1
clone size: once
CDR3 protein: CASSIANTEAFF
CDR3 DNA: TGTGCCAGCAGTATAGCTAACACTGAAGCTTTCTTT

D gene: TRBD2
J gene: TRBJ2-7
V gene: TRBV6-5
clone size: .
CDR3 protein: CASSSGGGRASYEQYF
CDR3 DNA: TGTGCCAGCAGTTCCGGTGGCGGGAGGGCCAGCTACGAGCAGTACTTC

D gene: .
J gene: TRBJ1-5
V gene: TRBV30
clone size: .
CDR3 protein: CAWSGGAYNQPQHF
CDR3 DNA: TGTGCCTGGAGTGGGGGAGCCTACAATCAGCCCCAGCATTTT

D gene: .
J gene: TRBJ1-5
V gene: TRBV6-1
clone size: .
CDR3 protein: CASSESGGLGQPQHF
CDR3 DNA: TGTGCCAGCAGTGAAAGTGGGGGGCTCGGGCAGCCCCAGCATTTT

D gene: .
J gene: TRBJ2-5
V gene: TRBV25-1
clone size: once
CDR3 protein: CASSELGVGETQYF
CDR3 DNA: TGTGCCAGCAGTGAACTCGGGGTCGGGGAGACCCAGTACTTC

D gene: TRBD1
J gene: TRBJ1-2
V gene: TRBV19
clone size: .
CDR3 protein: CASSPLPGQGVLNGYTF
CDR3 DNA: TGTGCCAGTAGTCCTTTACCGGGACAGGGGGTTTTGAATGGCTACACCTTC

D gene: .
J gene: TRBJ2-4
V gene: TRBV10-3
clone size: .
CDR3 protein: CAISGGPGAKNIQYF
CDR3 DNA: TGTGCCATCAGTGGGGGGCCGGGGGCCAAAAACATTCAGTACTTC

D gene: TRBD1
J gene: TRBJ2-7
V gene: TRBV7-2
clone size: .
CDR3 protein: CASSQDRSDEQYF
CDR3 DNA: TGTGCCAGCAGCCAGGACAGGTCTGACGAGCAGTACTTC

D gene: .
J gene: TRBJ2-2
V gene: TRBV5-6
clone size: .
CDR3 protein: CASSYMGQNTGELFF
CDR3 DNA: TGTGCCAGCAGTTATATGGGACAAAACACCGGGGAGCTGTTTTTT

D gene: .
J gene: TRBJ2-7
V gene: TRBV11-2
clone size: .
CDR3 protein: CASTRGGYEQYF
CDR3 DNA: TGTGCCAGCACCCGAGGGGGGTACGAGCAGTACTTC

D gene: TRBD1
J gene: TRBJ2-2
V gene: TRBV19
clone size: .
CDR3 protein: CASSLGQGVNTGELFF
CDR3 DNA: TGTGCCAGCAGCTTAGGACAGGGGGTTAACACCGGGGAGCTGTTTTTT

D gene: .
J gene: TRBJ2-6
V gene: TRBV5-6
clone size: .
CDR3 protein: CASSFVPTGSGANVLTF
CDR3 DNA: TGTGCCAGCAGCTTCGTTCCAACAGGATCTGGGGCCAACGTCCTGACTTTC

D gene: .
J gene: TRBJ1-6
V gene: TRBV7-2
clone size: .
CDR3 protein: CASSLRATLHF
CDR3 DNA: TGTGCCAGCAGCCTACGGGCTACCCTCCACTTT

D gene: .
J gene: TRBJ1-4
V gene: TRBV4-1
clone size: .
CDR3 protein: CASSQADTTNEKLFF
CDR3 DNA: TGCGCCAGCAGCCAAGCGGACACCACTAATGAAAAACTGTTTTTT

D gene: .
J gene: TRBJ2-5
V gene: TRBV10-3
clone size: .
CDR3 protein: CAIGTAGTPETQYF
CDR3 DNA: TGTGCCATCGGCACCGCGGGAACTCCGGAGACCCAGTACTTC

D gene: .
J gene: TRBJ1-2
V gene: TRBV5-4
clone size: .
CDR3 protein: CASSLGIAEGGYTF
CDR3 DNA: TGTGCCAGCAGCTTGGGAATAGCAGAAGGGGGCTACACCTTC

D gene: .
J gene: TRBJ2-5
V gene: TRBV18
clone size: .
CDR3 protein: CASSPPVGETQYF
CDR3 DNA: TGTGCCAGCTCACCACCGGTGGGGGAGACCCAGTACTTC

D gene: TRBD1
J gene: TRBJ1-2
V gene: TRBV30
clone size: once
CDR3 protein: CAWSYRGDYGYTF
CDR3 DNA: TGTGCCTGGAGTTACAGGGGAGACTATGGCTACACCTTC

D gene: .
J gene: TRBJ2-3
V gene: TRBV10-3
clone size: .
CDR3 protein: CAIREDRDGTQYF
CDR3 DNA: TGTGCCATCAGGGAAGACAGAGACGGTACGCAGTATTTT

D gene: TRBD1
J gene: TRBJ2-5
V gene: TRBV2
clone size: .
CDR3 protein: CASRPGQGAETQYF
CDR3 DNA: TGTGCCAGCAGACCGGGACAGGGGGCCGAGACCCAGTACTTC

D gene: TRBD2
J gene: TRBJ2-1
V gene: TRBV6-5
clone size: .
CDR3 protein: CTSGRGNEQFF
CDR3 DNA: TGTACTAGCGGGAGAGGCAATGAGCAGTTCTTC

D gene: .
J gene: TRBJ2-4
V gene: TRBV25-1
clone size: .
CDR3 protein: CASSEVHNIHIQYF
CDR3 DNA: TGTGCCAGCAGTGAGGTACACAATATACACATTCAGTACTTC

D gene: .
J gene: TRBJ1-3
V gene: TRBV9
clone size: .
CDR3 protein: CASSFGRRADSGNTIYF
CDR3 DNA: TGTGCCAGCAGCTTTGGCCGACGGGCGGACTCTGGAAACACCATATATTTT

D gene: TRBD1
J gene: TRBJ2-3
V gene: TRBV18
clone size: .
CDR3 protein: CASSGDRTDTQYF
CDR3 DNA: TGTGCCAGCTCAGGGGACAGAACAGATACGCAGTATTTT

D gene: .
J gene: TRBJ2-5
V gene: TRBV5-1
clone size: .
CDR3 protein: CASSNPGEETQYF
CDR3 DNA: TGCGCCAGCAGCAACCCGGGGGAAGAGACCCAGTACTTC

D gene: .
J gene: TRBJ2-2
V gene: TRBV6-6
clone size: once
CDR3 protein: CASSPIGTLNTGELFF
CDR3 DNA: TGTGCCAGCAGCCCCATTGGGACTCTTAACACCGGGGAGCTGTTTTTT

D gene: .
J gene: TRBJ2-7
V gene: TRBV10-1
clone size: .
CDR3 protein: CASSEGTGGYEQYF
CDR3 DNA: TGCGCCAGCAGTGAGGGGACTGGGGGCTACGAGCAGTACTTC

D gene: .
J gene: TRBJ2-2
V gene: TRBV7-3
clone size: .
CDR3 protein: CASSLWGQNTGELFF
CDR3 DNA: TGTGCCAGCAGCTTATGGGGACAGAACACCGGGGAGCTGTTTTTT

D gene: .
J gene: TRBJ2-7
V gene: TRBV5-1
clone size: .
CDR3 protein: CASSLDRNKRGEQYF
CDR3 DNA: TGCGCCAGCAGCTTGGACAGGAACAAAAGGGGGGAGCAGTACTTC

D gene: TRBD1
J gene: TRBJ2-7
V gene: TRBV9
clone size: .
CDR3 protein: CASSVAQGAPYEQYF
CDR3 DNA: TGTGCCAGCAGCGTAGCACAGGGGGCTCCCTACGAGCAGTACTTC